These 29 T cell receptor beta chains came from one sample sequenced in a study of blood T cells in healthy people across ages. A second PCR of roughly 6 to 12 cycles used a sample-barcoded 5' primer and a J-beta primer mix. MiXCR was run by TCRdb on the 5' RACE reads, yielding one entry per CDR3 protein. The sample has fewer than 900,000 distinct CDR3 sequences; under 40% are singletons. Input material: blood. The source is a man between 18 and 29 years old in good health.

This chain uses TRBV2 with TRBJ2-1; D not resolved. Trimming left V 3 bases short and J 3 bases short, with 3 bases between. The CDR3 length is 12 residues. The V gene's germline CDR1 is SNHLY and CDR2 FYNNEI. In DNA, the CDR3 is TGTGCCAGCAGTGACAGCTACAATGAGCAGTTCTTC. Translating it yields CASSDSYNEQFF.

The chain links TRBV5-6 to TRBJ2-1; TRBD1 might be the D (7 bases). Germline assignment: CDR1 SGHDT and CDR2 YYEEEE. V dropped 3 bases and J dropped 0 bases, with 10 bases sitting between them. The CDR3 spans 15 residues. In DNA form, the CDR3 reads TGTGCCAGCAGCTCAGGGGGGACCTCCTACAATGAGCAGTTCTTC. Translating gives CASSSGGTSYNEQFF.

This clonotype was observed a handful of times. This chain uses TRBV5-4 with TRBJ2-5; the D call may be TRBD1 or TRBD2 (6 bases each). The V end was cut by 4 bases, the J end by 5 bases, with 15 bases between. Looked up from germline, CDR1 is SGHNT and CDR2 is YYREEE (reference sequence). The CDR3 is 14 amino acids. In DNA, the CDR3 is TGTGCCAGCAGCCAAAACAGGGAGGCGGAGACCCAGTACTTC. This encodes CASSQNREAETQYF.

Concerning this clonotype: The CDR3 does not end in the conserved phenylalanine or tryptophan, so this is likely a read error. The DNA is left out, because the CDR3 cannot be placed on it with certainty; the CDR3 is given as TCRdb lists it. CDR3 amino acids: CASSLESGVIKTGANVLTI. This chain uses TRBV5-4 with TRBJ2-6. Germline assignment: CDR1 SGHNT and CDR2 YYREEE (reference sequence). The CDR3 is 19 residues long, ends included.

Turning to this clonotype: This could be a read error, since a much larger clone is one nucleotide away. The CDR3 nucleotides read TGCGCCAGCAGCTTTCGCTATATCGCTAGCGGGGGCACAGATACGCAGTATTTT. Protein: CASSFRYIASGGTDTQYF. The chain is built from TRBV5-1 and TRBJ2-3, with 9 bases fitting TRBD2. Germline CDR1 SGHRS, CDR2 YFSETQ. V was pared by 2 bases and J by 1 base, with 11 bases of the junction left unmatched. The CDR3 sequence is 18 residues long.

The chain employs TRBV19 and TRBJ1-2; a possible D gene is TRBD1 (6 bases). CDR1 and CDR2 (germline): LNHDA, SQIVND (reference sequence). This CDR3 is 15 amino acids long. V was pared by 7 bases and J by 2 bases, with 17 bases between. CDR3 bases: TGTGCCAGTAACCGACCGGGACACGAAAACTATGGCTACACCTTC. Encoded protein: CASNRPGHENYGYTF.

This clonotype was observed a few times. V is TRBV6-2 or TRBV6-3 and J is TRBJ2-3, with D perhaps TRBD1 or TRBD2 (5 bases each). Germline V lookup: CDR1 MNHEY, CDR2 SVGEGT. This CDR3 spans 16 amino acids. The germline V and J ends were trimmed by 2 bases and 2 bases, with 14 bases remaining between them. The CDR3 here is CASSYGTAPLTDTQYF. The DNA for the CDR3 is TGTGCCAGCAGTTACGGGACGGCACCCCTCACAGATACGCAGTATTTT.

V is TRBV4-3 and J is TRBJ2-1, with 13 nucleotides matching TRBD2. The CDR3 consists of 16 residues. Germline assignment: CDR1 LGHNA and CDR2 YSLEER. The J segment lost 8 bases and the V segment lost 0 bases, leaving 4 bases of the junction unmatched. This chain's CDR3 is CASSQELAGGMDEQFF. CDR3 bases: TGCGCCAGCAGCCAAGAACTAGCGGGGGGGATGGATGAGCAGTTCTTC.

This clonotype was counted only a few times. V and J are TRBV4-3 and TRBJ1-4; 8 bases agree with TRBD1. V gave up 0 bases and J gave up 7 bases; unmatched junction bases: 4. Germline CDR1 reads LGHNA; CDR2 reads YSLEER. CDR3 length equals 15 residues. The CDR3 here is CASSQEGRGLEKLFF. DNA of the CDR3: TGCGCCAGCAGCCAAGAGGGCAGGGGGCTTGAAAAACTGTTTTTT.

The CDR3: CACSTGSYEQYF. CDR3 coding DNA: TGTGCCTGCTCAACAGGGTCCTACGAGCAGTACTTC. The rearrangement links TRBV30 to TRBJ2-7; maybe TRBD1 (6 bases). Trimming pared 6 bases from V and 1 base from J, leaving 10 bases between. Germline V lookup: CDR1 GTSNPN, CDR2 SVGIG (reference sequence). The CDR3 totals 12 residues.

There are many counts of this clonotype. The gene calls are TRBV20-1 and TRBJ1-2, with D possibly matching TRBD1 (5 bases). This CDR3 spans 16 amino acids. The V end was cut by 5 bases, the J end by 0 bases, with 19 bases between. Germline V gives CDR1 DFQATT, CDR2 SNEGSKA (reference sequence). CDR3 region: CSAAGHQLLTNYGYTF. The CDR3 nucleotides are TGCAGTGCTGCGGGGCACCAGCTTCTAACTAACTATGGCTACACCTTC.

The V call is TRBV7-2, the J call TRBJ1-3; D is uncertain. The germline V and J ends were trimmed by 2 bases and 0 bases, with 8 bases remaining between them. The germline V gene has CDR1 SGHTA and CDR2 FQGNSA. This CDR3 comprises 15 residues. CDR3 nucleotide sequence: TGTGCCAGCAGCTTAACGGGTTTCTCTGGAAACACCATATATTTT. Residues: CASSLTGFSGNTIYF.

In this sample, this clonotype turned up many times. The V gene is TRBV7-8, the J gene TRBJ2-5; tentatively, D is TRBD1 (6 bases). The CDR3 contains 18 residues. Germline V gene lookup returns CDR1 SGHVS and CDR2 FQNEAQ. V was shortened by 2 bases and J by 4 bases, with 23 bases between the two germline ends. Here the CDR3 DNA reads TGTGCCAGCAGCTTACGTAGGCCCCTGGACAGAGAGGGAGAGACCCAGTACTTC. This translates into CASSLRRPLDREGETQYF.

Here the CDR3 reads CASSRYRDLDYEQYF. The DNA of the CDR3 is TGCGCCAGCAGCCGATACCGGGACTTAGACTACGAGCAGTACTTC. The chain uses TRBV5-1 and TRBJ2-7; possibly TRBD2 for D (6 bases). V shed 4 bases and J shed 3 bases, with 17 bases lying between them. Per the germline V gene, CDR1 is SGHRS and CDR2 is YFSETQ. This CDR3 is 15 amino acids long.

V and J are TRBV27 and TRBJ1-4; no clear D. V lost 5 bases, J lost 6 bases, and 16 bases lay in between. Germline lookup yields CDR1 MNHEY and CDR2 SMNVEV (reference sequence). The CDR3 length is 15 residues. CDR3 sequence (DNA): TGTGCCAGCAGTCCGAGGACCCTACGGGATGAAAAACTGTTTTTT. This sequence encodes CASSPRTLRDEKLFF.

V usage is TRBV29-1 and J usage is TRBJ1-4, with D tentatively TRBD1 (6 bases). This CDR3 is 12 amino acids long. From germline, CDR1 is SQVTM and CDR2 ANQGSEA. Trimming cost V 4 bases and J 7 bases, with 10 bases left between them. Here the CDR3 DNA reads TGCAGCGTTGGGGCAGGGGCTGAAAAACTGTTTTTT. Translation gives CSVGAGAEKLFF.

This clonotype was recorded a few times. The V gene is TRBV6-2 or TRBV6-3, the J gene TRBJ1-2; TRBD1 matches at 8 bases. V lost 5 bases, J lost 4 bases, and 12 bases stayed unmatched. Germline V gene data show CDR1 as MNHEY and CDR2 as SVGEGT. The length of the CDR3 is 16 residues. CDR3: CASSPGQGEPSYGYTF. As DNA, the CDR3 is TGTGCCAGCAGTCCAGGACAGGGTGAACCCTCCTATGGCTACACCTTC.

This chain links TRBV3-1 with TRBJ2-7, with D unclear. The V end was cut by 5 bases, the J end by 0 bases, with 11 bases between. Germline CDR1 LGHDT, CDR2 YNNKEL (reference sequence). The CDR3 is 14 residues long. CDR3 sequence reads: CASSSDWSSYEQYF. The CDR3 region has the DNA TGTGCCAGCAGCTCAGACTGGAGCTCCTACGAGCAGTACTTC.

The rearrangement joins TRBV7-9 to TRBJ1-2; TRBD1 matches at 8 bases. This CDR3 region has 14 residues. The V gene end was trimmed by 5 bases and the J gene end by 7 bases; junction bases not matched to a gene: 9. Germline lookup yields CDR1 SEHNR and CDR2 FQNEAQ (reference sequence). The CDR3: CASSLDRELGGYTF. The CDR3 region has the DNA TGTGCCAGCAGCCTGGACAGGGAACTGGGTGGCTACACCTTC.

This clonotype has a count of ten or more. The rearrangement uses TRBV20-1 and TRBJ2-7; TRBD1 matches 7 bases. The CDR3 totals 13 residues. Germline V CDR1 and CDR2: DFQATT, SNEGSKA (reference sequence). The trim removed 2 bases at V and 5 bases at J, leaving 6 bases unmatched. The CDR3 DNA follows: TGCAGTGCTAGAACAGGGGCCTTGGACGAGCAGTACTTC. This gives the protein CSARTGALDEQYF.

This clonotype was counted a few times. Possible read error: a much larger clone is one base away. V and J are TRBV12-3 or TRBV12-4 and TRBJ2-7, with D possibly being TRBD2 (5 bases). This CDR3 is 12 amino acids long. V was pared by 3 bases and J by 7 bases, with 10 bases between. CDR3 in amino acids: CASSFSQREQYF. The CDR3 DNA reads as TGTGCCAGCAGTTTCAGCCAGCGGGAGCAGTACTTC.

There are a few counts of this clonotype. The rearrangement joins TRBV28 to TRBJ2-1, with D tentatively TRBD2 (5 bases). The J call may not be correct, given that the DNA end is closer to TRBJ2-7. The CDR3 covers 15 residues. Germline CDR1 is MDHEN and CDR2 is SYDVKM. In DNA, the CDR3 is TGTGCCAGCAGTCATCGTCGGGGTGCCTACAATGAGCAGTACTTC. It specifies CASSHRRGAYNEQYF.

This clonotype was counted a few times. The CDR3 DNA reads TGTGCCACCAGCGACAGGGGGCGTGCAGATACGCAGTATTTT. It yields the protein CATSDRGRADTQYF. V gene TRBV24-1 combines with J gene TRBJ2-3, with 10 positions matching TRBD1. The CDR3 contains 14 residues. Per germline, CDR1 KGHDR and CDR2 SFDVKD. Unmatched junction bases numbered 4, after V lost 7 bases and J lost 4 bases.

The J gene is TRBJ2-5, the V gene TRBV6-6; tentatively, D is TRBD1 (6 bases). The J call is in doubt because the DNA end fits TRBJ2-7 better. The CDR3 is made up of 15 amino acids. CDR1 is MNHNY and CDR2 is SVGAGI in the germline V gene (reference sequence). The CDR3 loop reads CASSYSNDRSYEQYF. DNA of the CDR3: TGTGCCAGCAGTTACTCGAATGACAGGTCCTACGAGCAGTACTTC.

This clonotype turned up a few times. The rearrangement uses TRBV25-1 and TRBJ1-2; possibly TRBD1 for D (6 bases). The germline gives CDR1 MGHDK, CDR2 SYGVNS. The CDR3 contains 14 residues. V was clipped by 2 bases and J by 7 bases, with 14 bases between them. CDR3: CASSEGAGASGYTF. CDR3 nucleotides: TGTGCCAGCAGTGAAGGGGCAGGGGCCAGTGGCTACACCTTC.

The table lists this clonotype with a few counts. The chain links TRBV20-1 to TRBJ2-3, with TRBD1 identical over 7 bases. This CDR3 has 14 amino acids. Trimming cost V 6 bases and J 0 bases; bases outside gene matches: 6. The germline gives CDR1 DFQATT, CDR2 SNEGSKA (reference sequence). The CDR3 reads CSAHTGASTDTQYF. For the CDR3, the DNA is TGCAGTGCACATACAGGGGCCAGCACAGATACGCAGTATTTT.

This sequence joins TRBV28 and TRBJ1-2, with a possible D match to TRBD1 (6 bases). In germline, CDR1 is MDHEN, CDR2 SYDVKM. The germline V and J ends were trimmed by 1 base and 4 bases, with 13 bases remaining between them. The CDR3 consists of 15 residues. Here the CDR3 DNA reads TGTGCCAGCAGTTTATACCGACAGGACCCCTATGGCTACACCTTC. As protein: CASSLYRQDPYGYTF.

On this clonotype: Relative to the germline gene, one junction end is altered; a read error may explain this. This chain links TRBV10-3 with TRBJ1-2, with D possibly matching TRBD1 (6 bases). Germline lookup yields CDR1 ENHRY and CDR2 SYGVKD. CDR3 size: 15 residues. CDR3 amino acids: CAVRTGTRPNYGYTF. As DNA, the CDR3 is TGTGCCGTCAGAACCGGGACACGGCCTAACTATGGCTACACCTTC.

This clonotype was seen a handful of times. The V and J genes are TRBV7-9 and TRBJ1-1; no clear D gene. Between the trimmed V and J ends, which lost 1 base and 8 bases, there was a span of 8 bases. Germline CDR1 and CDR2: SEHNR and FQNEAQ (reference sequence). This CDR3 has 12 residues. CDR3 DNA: TGTGCCAGCAGCTTAGGTCTATCGGAAGCTTTCTTT. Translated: CASSLGLSEAFF.